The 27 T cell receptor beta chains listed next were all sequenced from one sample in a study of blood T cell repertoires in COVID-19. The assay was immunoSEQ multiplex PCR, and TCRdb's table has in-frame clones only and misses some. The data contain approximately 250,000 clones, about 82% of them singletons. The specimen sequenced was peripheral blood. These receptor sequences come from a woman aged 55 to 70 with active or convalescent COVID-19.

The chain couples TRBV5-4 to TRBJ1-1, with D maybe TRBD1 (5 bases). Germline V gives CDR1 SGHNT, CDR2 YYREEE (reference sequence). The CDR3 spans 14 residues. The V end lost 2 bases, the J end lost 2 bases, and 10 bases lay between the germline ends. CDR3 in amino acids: CASSFLRTNTEAFF. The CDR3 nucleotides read TGTGCCAGCAGCTTCTTACGGACAAACACTGAAGCTTTCTTT.

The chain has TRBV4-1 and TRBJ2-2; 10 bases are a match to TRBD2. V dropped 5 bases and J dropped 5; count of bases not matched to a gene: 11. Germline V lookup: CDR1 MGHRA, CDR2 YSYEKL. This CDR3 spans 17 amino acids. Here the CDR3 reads CASSFTLAGEGTGELFF. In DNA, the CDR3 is TGCGCCAGCAGCTTCACGCTAGCGGGAGAGGGGACCGGGGAGCTGTTTTTT.

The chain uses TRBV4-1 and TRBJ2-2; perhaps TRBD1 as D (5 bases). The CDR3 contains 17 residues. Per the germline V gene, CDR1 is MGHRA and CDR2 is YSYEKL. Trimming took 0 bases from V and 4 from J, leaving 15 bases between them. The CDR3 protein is CASSQDPVQGLTGELFF. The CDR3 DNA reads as TGCGCCAGCAGCCAAGATCCGGTGCAGGGCCTCACCGGGGAGCTGTTTTTT.

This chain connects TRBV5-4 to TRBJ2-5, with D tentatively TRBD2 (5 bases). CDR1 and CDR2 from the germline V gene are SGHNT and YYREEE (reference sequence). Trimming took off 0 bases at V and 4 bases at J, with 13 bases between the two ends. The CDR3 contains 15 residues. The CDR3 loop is CASSLGERVGETQYF. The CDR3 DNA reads TGTGCCAGCAGCTTGGGCGAGAGGGTAGGAGAGACCCAGTACTTC. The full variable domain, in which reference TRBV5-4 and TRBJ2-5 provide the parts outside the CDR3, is ETGVTQSPTHLIKTRGQQVTLRCSSQSGHNTVSWYQQALGQGPQFIFQYYREEENGRGNFPPRFSGLQFPNYSSELNVNALELDDSALYLCASSLGERVGETQYFGPGTRLLVL.

CDR3 protein: CASLNRGATSAEQFF. The CDR3 nucleotides are TGCGCCAGCCTAAACAGGGGGGCCACCTCCGCTGAGCAGTTCTTC. The chain couples TRBV5-1 to TRBJ2-1; 8 bases align to TRBD1. The CDR3 covers 15 residues. V lost 7 bases, J lost 9 bases, and 15 bases stayed unmatched. Germline values: CDR1 SGHRS, CDR2 YFSETQ.

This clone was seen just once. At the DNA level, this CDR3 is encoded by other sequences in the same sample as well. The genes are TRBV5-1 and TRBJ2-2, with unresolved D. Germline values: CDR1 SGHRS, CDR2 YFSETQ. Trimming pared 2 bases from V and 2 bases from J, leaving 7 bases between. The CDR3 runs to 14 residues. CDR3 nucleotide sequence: TGCGCCAGCAGCTTAGCCGCTAACACCGGGGAGCTGTTTTTT. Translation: CASSLAANTGELFF.

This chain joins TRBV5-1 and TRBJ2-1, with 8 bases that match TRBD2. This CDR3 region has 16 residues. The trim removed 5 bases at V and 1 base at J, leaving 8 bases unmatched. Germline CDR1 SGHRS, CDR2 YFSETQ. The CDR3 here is CASSPTAGVSYNEQFF. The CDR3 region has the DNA TGCGCCAGCAGTCCCACAGCGGGAGTATCCTACAATGAGCAGTTCTTC.

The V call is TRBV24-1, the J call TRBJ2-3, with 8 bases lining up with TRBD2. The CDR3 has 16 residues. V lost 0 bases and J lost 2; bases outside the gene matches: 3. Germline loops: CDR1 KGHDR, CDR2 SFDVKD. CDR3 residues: CATSDLTSGLTDTQYF. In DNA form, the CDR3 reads TGTGCCACCAGTGATTTGACTAGCGGCCTCACAGATACGCAGTATTTT.

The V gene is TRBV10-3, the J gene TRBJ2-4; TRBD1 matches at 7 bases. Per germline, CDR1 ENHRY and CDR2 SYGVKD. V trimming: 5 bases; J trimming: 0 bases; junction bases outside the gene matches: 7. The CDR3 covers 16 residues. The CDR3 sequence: CAISPGTALAKNIQYF. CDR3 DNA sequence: TGTGCCATCAGTCCCGGGACAGCGCTAGCCAAAAACATTCAGTACTTC.

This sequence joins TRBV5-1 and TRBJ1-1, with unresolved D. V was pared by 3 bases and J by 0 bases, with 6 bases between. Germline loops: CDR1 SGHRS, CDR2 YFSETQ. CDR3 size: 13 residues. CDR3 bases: TGCGCCAGCAGCTCCCAGGTGAACACTGAAGCTTTCTTT. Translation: CASSSQVNTEAFF.

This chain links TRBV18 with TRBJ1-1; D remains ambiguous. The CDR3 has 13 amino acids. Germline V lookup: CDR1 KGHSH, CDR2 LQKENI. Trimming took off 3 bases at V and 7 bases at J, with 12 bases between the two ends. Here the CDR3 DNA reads TGTGCCAGCTCACCGGACGGGAGCTTTGAAGCTTTCTTT. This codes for CASSPDGSFEAFF.

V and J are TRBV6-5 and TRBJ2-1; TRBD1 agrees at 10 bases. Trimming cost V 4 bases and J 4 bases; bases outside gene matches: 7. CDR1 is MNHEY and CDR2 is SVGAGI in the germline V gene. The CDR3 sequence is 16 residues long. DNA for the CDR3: TGTGCCAGCAGTTCTCCGGGACAGGGGTCGTACAATGAGCAGTTCTTC. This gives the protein CASSSPGQGSYNEQFF.

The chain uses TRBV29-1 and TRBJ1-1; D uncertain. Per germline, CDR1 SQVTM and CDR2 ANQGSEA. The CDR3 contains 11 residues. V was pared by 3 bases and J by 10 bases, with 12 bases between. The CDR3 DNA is TGCAGCGTTGAGTGGGAGGACGGAGCTTTCTTT. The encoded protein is CSVEWEDGAFF.

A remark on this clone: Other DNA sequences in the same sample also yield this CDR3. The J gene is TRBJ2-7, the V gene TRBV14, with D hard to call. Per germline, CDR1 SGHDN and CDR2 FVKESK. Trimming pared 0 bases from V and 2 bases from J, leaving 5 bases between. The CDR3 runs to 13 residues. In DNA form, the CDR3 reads TGTGCCAGCAGCCAAGATCCTACCTACGAGCAGTACTTC. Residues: CASSQDPTYEQYF.

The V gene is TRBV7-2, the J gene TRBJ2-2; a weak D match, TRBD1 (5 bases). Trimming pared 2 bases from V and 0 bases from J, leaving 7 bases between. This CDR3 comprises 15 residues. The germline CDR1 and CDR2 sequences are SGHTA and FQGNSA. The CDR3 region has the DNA TGTGCCAGCAGCTTATTACAGGCGAACACCGGGGAGCTGTTTTTT. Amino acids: CASSLLQANTGELFF.

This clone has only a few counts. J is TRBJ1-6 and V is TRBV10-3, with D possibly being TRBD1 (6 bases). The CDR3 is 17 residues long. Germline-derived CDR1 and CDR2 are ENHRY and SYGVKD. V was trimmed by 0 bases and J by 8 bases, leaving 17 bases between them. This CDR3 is CAISESKGGAPYSPLHF. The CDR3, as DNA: TGTGCCATCAGTGAGTCGAAAGGGGGGGCTCCATATTCACCCCTCCACTTT.

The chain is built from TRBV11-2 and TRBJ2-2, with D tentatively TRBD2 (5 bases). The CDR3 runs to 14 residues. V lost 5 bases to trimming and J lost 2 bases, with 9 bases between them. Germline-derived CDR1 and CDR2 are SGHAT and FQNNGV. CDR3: CASSPGLNTGELFF. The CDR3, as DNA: TGTGCCAGCAGCCCAGGACTTAACACCGGGGAGCTGTTTTTT.

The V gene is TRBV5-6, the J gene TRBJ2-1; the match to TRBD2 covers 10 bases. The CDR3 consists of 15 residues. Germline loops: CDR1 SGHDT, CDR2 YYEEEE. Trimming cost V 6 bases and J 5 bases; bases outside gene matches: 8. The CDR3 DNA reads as TGTGCCAGCATCCTAAGCGGGAGGGGGCACAATGAGCAGTTCTTC. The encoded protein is CASILSGRGHNEQFF.

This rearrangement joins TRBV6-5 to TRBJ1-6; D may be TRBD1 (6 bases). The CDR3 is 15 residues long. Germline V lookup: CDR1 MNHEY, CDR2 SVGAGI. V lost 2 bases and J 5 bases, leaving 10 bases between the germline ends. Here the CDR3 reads CASSYLGTNNSPLHF. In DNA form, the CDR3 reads TGTGCCAGCAGTTACCTCGGGACAAATAATTCACCCCTCCACTTT.

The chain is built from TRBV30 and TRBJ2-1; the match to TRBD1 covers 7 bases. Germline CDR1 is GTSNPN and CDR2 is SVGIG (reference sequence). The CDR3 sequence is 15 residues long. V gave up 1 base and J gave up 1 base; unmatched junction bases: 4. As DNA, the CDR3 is TGTGCCTGGAGTGCCGGGACAGCATCCTACAATGAGCAGTTCTTC. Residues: CAWSAGTASYNEQFF.

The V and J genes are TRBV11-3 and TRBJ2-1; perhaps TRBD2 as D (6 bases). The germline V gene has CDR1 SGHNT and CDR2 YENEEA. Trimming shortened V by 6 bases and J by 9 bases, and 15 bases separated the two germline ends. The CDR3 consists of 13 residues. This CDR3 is CASSRLGNGEQFF. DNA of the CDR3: TGTGCCAGCAGTCGACTAGGGAACGGTGAGCAGTTCTTC.

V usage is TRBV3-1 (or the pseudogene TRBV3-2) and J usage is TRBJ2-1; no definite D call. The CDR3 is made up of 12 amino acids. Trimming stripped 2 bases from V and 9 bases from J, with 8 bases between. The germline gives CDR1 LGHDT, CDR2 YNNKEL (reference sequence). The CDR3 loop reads CASSQFIGEQFF. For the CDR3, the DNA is TGTGCCAGCAGCCAATTTATCGGTGAGCAGTTCTTC.

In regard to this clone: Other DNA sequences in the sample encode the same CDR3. CDR3 nucleotides: TGTGCCATCACCGCGGGGGGCCGCACAGATACGCAGTATTTT. Translation gives CAITAGGRTDTQYF. The V and J genes are TRBV10-3 and TRBJ2-3, with 8 bases lining up with TRBD2. The trim removed 7 bases at V and 1 base at J, leaving 4 bases unmatched. The CDR3 covers 14 residues. Germline V CDR1 and CDR2: ENHRY, SYGVKD.

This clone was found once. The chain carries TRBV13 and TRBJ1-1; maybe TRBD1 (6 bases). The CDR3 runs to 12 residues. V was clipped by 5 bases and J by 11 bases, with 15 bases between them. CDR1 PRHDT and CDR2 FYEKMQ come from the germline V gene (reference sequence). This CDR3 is CASSQDRSAAFF. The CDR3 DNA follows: TGTGCCAGCAGCCAAGACAGGTCTGCGGCTTTCTTT.

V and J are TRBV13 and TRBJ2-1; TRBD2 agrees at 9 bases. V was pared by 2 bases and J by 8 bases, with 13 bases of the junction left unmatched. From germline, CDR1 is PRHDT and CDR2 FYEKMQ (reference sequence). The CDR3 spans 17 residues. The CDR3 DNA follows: TGTGCCAGCAGCTTATTTGGGGACGCTAGCGGGATGGATGAGCAGTTCTTC. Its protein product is CASSLFGDASGMDEQFF.

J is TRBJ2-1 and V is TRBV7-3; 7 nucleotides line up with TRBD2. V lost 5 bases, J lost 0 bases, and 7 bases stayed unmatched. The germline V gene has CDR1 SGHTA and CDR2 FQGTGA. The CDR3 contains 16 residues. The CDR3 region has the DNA TGTGCCAGCAGCATCCTGGGGGGGAGCTCCTACAATGAGCAGTTCTTC. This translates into CASSILGGSSYNEQFF.

CDR3: CASSPGGSSYNEQFF. CDR3 DNA: TGTGCCAGCAGCCCCGGGGGATCCTCCTACAATGAGCAGTTCTTC. The chain recombines TRBV5-5 with TRBJ2-1; D might be TRBD2 (6 bases). This CDR3 has 15 residues. Trimming removed 4 bases from V and 0 bases from J, with 11 bases in between. Per the germline V gene, CDR1 is SGHKS and CDR2 is YYEKEE (reference sequence).